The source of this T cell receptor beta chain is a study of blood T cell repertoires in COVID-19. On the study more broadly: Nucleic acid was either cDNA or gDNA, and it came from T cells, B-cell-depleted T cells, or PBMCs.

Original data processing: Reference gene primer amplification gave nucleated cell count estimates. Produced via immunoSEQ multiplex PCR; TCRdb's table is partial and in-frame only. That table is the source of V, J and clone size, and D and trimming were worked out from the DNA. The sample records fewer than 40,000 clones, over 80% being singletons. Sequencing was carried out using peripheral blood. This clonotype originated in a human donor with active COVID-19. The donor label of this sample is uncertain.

CDR3 nucleotide sequence: TGTGCCAGCAGTCCGACGGGGTCCGGCGGGTACACCTTC. Translation: CASSPTGSGGYTF. The rearrangement uses TRBV7-9 and TRBJ1-2; D call uncertain. CDR3 size: 13 residues. Germline CDR1 and CDR2: SEHNR and FQNEAQ (reference sequence). Trimming cost V 6 bases and J 11 bases, with 19 bases left between them. Using reference TRBV7-9 and TRBJ1-2 for the parts outside the CDR3, the full variable domain is DTGVSQNPRHKITKRGQNVTFRCDPISEHNRLYWYRQTLGQGPEFLTYFQNEAQLEKSRLLSDRFSAERPKGSFSTLEIQRTEQGDSAMYLCASSPTGSGGYTFGSGTRLTVV.